The 11 T cell receptor beta chains in this list originate from one sample, sequenced in a study of T-cell memory formation after mild COVID-19 (dated by TCRdb to the early 2020s). The protocol used for the library was 5' RACE. TCRdb records Illumina NovaSeq 6000 as the sequencer. The raw public data were reprocessed by TCRdb itself: fastp quality trimming at Q25, MiXCR clonotype calling, in-frame beta chains only. A single entry per CDR3 protein holds the most common genes and DNA from its merged rows. This sample lists 280,000 or so distinct CDR3 sequences; around 8% were detected once. The top ten clonotypes cover 20% to 25% of the sample. Sequenced input: PBMCs or a T cell subset sorted from them (not recorded which). The source is a man younger than 35 who had mild COVID-19 (a few samples of this study predate the infection). The sample titles of this study are shuffled in the database, so cell type and time point are left out; the donor was told from shared clones.

This sequence joins TRBV9 and TRBJ2-5; 10 bases are a match to TRBD2. Germline values: CDR1 SGDLS, CDR2 YYNGEE. V dropped 3 bases and J dropped 3; count of bases not matched to a gene: 14. The CDR3 loop spans 18 amino acids. The CDR3 loop is CASSAGKLALAGEETQYF. The CDR3 bases are TGTGCCAGCAGCGCCGGGAAACTGGCGCTAGCGGGGGAAGAGACCCAGTACTTC.

This clonotype was observed a handful of times. This chain connects TRBV7-2 to TRBJ2-7; D is unresolved. Germline CDR1 SGHTA, CDR2 FQGNSA. The CDR3 extends over 12 amino acids. The ends were cut back, 3 bases at V and 5 bases at J, with 8 bases in the middle. CDR3: CASSFSRHEQYF. CDR3 nucleotide sequence: TGTGCCAGCAGCTTTTCCCGGCACGAGCAGTACTTC.

This sequence joins TRBV5-1 and TRBJ1-4, with 7 nucleotides matching TRBD1. With V trimmed by 2 bases and J by 3 bases, 1 base remained unmatched. In germline, CDR1 is SGHRS, CDR2 YFSETQ. The CDR3 sequence is 14 residues long. CDR3: CASSFRGANEKLFF. The DNA for the CDR3 is TGCGCCAGCAGCTTCAGGGGGGCTAATGAAAAACTGTTTTTT.

This clonotype was recorded many times. The chain joins TRBV5-1 to TRBJ1-1; 7 nucleotides match TRBD1. V dropped 2 bases and J dropped 6; count of bases not matched to a gene: 7. The CDR3 is 14 amino acids. The germline gives CDR1 SGHRS, CDR2 YFSETQ. As DNA, the CDR3 is TGCGCCAGCAGCTTCGACAGGGCGGGAGCTGAAGCTTTCTTT. Translated, it gives CASSFDRAGAEAFF.

There are a few counts of this clonotype. The V call is TRBV12-3 or TRBV12-4, the J call TRBJ2-3; 7 nucleotides line up with TRBD1. J gave up 2 bases and V 5 bases, and 10 bases lay outside the gene matches. CDR3 length: 16 residues. The CDR3 protein is CASSPPEGALTDTQYF. DNA of the CDR3: TGTGCCAGCAGTCCCCCCGAGGGGGCCCTCACAGATACGCAGTATTTT.

The genes are TRBV9 and TRBJ1-6, with D maybe TRBD1 (6 bases). V shed 4 bases and J shed 4 bases, with 9 bases lying between them. Germline V gives CDR1 SGDLS, CDR2 YYNGEE. The CDR3 spans 14 residues. In DNA, the CDR3 is TGTGCCAGCAGCACCGGACAGTATAATTCACCCCTCCACTTT. Translation gives CASSTGQYNSPLHF.

In its sample, this clonotype was seen many times. CDR3 sequence reads: CASSHGTAIQETQYF. The CDR3 bases are TGCGCCAGCAGCCACGGGACTGCGATTCAAGAGACCCAGTACTTC. This rearrangement joins TRBV5-1 to TRBJ2-5; D possibly corresponds to TRBD2 (6 bases). Germline-derived CDR1 and CDR2 are SGHRS and YFSETQ. The V end lost 4 bases, the J end lost 2 bases, and 15 bases lay between the germline ends. The CDR3 is 15 amino acids. Drawing the rest from reference TRBV5-1 and TRBJ2-5, the complete variable domain is KAGVTQTPRYLIKTRGQQVTLSCSPISGHRSVSWYQQTPGQGLQFLFEYFSETQRNKGNFPGRFSGRQFSNSRSEMNVSTLELGDSALYLCASSHGTAIQETQYFGPGTRLLVL.

The V gene is TRBV5-5, the J gene TRBJ2-7; 9 nucleotides line up with TRBD1. The CDR3 is 15 residues long. Per germline, CDR1 SGHKS and CDR2 YYEKEE (reference sequence). The junction had 4 bases not matched to a gene; V was cut back by 3 bases and J by 0 bases. DNA of the CDR3: TGTGCCAGCAGCTCACAGGGGGCCGCCTCCTACGAGCAGTACGTC. Protein sequence: CASSSQGAASYEQYV.

This clonotype was seen only a few times. This chain links TRBV6-1 with TRBJ2-1, with TRBD1 matching 7 bases. The CDR3 loop spans 16 amino acids. J gave up 0 bases and V 4 bases, and 6 bases lay outside the gene matches. Germline values: CDR1 MNHNS, CDR2 SASEGT. The CDR3 region has the DNA TGTGCCAGCAGTGTACAGGGGATGATCTCCTACAATGAGCAGTTCTTC. Translation: CASSVQGMISYNEQFF.

This chain joins TRBV5-1 and TRBJ2-5; 7 nucleotides agree with TRBD2. J was trimmed by 1 base and V by 7 bases; bases with no gene match: 1. The CDR3 spans 12 residues. Germline loops: CDR1 SGHRS, CDR2 YFSETQ. Here the CDR3 reads CASGGGQETQYF. CDR3 bases: TGCGCCAGCGGGGGGGGCCAAGAGACCCAGTACTTC.

This clonotype has more than one count but fewer than ten. The V call is TRBV20-1, the J call TRBJ2-2; 11 bases map to TRBD2. The CDR3 spans 14 residues. V gave up 1 base and J gave up 7 bases; unmatched junction bases: 2. In germline, CDR1 is DFQATT, CDR2 SNEGSKA (reference sequence). The CDR3 DNA follows: TGCAGTGCTAGAGTACTAGCGGGGGACGGGGAGCTGTTTTTT. This codes for CSARVLAGDGELFF.